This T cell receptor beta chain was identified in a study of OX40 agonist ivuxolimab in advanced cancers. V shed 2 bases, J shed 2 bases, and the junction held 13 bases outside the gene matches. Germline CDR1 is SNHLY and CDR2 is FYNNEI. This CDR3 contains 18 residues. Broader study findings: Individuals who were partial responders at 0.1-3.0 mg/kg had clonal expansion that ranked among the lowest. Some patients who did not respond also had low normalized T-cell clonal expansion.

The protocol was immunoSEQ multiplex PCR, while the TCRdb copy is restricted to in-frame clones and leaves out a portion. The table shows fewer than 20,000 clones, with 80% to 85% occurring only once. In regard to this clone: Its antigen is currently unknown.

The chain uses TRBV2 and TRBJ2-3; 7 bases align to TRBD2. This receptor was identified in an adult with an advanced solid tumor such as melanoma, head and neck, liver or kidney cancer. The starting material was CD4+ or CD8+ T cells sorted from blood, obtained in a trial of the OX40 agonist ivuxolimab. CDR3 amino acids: CASSESARAAGPTDTQYF. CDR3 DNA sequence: TGTGCCAGCAGTGAAAGCGCTCGAGCAGCGGGGCCCACAGATACGCAGTATTTT. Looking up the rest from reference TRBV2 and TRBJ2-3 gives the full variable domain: EPEVTQTPSHQVTQMGQEVILRCVPISNHLYFYWYRQILGQKVEFLVSFYNNEISEKSEIFDDQFSVERPDGSNFTLKIRSTKLEDSAMYFCASSESARAAGPTDTQYFGPGTRLTVL.